This TCR beta chain came from a study of blood T cell repertoires in COVID-19. Study context: COVID-19 samples, acute and convalescent, were from the United States, Italy and Spain.

Generated by immunoSEQ multiplex PCR, the TCRdb table keeps only in-frame clones and is missing some. The data contain approximately 20,000 clones, about 85% of them singletons. The CDR3 covers 17 residues. V was clipped by 5 bases and J by 8 bases; unmatched bases: 16. Germline V gives CDR1 SGHTA, CDR2 FQGNSA. The receptor's source is a human donor with active COVID-19. The donor label of this sample is uncertain. Sequenced: peripheral blood. The chain joins TRBV7-2 to TRBJ2-1; TRBD2 agrees at 9 bases. In DNA form, the CDR3 reads TGTGCCAGCAGCCCGAGCTTCATAGCGGGAGTTGGGTATGAGCAGTTCTTC. It is translated as CASSPSFIAGVGYEQFF.